This TCR beta chain was identified in a study of PD-1 blockade in classical Hodgkin lymphoma. Whole-study findings and limits: Newly diagnosed patients were said to have less baseline TCR diversity than healthy donors did. Prior therapy or disease activity may underlie the repertoire differences, whose causes remain undefined.

Libraries were prepared by immunoSEQ multiplex PCR; TCRdb keeps only in-frame clonotypes and omits some of them. The sample lists tens of thousands of clones; roughly 90% were seen once. Time point of the sample: newly diagnosed, previously untreated cHL patient sample. With magnetic negative selection, CD4+ T cells were purified from PBMCs that had been thawed. Comparison used PBMCs from newly diagnosed, untreated classical Hodgkin lymphoma. As regards this clone: Its target is not known.

The sequence came from a human donor with classical Hodgkin lymphoma. Sequencing was carried out using CD4+ T cells from blood.

This CDR3 is CASSRKQGPRVEQYF. CDR3 DNA: TGTGCCAGCAGTCGTAAACAGGGCCCCCGGGTCGAGCAGTACTTC. The gene calls are TRBV6-6 and TRBJ2-7, with TRBD1 as a possible D gene (6 bases). V lost 5 bases and J 6 bases, leaving 20 bases between the germline ends. This CDR3 region has 15 residues. In germline, CDR1 is MNHNY, CDR2 SVGAGI (reference sequence).